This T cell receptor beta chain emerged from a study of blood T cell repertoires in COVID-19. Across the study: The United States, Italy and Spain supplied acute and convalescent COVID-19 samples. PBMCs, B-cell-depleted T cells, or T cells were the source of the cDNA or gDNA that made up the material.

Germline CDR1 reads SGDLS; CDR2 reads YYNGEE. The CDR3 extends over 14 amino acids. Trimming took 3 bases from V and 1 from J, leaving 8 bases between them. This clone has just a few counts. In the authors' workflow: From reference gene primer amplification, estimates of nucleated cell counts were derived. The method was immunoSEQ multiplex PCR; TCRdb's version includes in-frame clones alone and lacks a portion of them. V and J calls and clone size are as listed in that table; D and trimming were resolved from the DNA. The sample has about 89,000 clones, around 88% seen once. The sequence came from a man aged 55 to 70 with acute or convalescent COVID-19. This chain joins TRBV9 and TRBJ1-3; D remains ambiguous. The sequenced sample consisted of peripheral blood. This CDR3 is CASSATVSGNTIYF. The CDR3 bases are TGTGCCAGCAGCGCAACAGTTTCTGGAAACACCATATATTTT. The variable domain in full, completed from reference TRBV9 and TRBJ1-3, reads DSGVTQTPKHLITATGQRVTLRCSPRSGDLSVYWYQQSLDQGLQFLIQYYNGEERAKGNILERFSAQQFPDLHSELNLSSLELGDSALYFCASSATVSGNTIYFGEGSWLTVV.